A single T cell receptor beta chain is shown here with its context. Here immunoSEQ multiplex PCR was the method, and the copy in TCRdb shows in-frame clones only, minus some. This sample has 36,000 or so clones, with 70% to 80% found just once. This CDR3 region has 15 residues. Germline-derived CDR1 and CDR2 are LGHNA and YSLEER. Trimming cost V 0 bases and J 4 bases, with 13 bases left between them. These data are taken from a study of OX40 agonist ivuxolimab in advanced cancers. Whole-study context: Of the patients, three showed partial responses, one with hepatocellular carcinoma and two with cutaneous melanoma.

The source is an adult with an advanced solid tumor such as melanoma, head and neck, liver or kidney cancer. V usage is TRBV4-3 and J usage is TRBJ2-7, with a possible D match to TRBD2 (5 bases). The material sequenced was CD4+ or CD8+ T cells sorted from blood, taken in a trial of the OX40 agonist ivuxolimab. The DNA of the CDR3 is TGCGCCAGCAGCCAAGAGGAGGCGGGTCCTTACGAGCAGTACTTC. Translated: CASSQEEAGPYEQYF.